The clone carrying this T cell receptor beta chain was seen only a few times. TCRdb passed the RT-PCR reads through MiXCR, listing each CDR3 protein once. Of hundreds of thousands of distinct CDR3 sequences detected, around an eighth appear once; the ten largest clones hold roughly 10%. The source of the sample is a study of patients and donors after allogeneic stem cell transplantation. The germline V gene encodes CDR1 SGDLS and CDR2 YYNGEE. The trim removed 5 bases at V and 1 base at J, leaving 4 bases unmatched. This CDR3 has 15 residues. This chain links TRBV9 with TRBJ2-3; 10 bases are a match to TRBD1. The clonotype comes from a human donor who was either an allogeneic HSCT recipient or a stem cell or donor lymphocyte infusion donor (not recorded which). It is not recorded whose cells these are; they may come from a transplant donor. Sequencing was performed on blood, either unsorted or a sorted T cell fraction (not recorded which). The CDR3 reads CASRAGTGGTDTQYF. CDR3 sequence (DNA): TGTGCCAGCAGGGCCGGGACAGGGGGCACAGATACGCAGTATTTT. Full variable domain (rest looked up from reference TRBV9 and TRBJ2-3): DSGVTQTPKHLITATGQRVTLRCSPRSGDLSVYWYQQSLDQGLQFLIQYYNGEERAKGNILERFSAQQFPDLHSELNLSSLELGDSALYFCASRAGTGGTDTQYFGPGTRLTVL.